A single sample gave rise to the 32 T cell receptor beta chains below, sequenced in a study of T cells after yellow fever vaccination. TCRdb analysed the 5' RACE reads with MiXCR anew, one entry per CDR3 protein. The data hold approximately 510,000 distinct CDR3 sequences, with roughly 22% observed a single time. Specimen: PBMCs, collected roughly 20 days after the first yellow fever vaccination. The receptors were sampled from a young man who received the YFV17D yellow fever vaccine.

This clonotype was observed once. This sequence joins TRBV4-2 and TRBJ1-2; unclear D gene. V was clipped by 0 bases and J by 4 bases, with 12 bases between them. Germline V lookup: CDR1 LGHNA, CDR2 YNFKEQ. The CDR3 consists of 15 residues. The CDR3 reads CASSQEGLRTYGYTF. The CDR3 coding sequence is TGTGCCAGCAGCCAAGAGGGATTACGGACCTATGGCTACACCTTC.

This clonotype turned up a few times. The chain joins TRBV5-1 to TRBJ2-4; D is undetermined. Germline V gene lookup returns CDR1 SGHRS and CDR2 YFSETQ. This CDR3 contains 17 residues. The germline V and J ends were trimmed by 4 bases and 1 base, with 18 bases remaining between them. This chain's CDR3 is CASSRAPDPGAKNIQYF. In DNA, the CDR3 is TGCGCCAGCAGCCGGGCACCCGACCCTGGGGCCAAAAACATTCAGTACTTC.

The CDR3 loop reads CASSIGLSGFETQYF. The CDR3, as DNA: TGTGCCAGTAGTATCGGTCTGTCGGGGTTCGAGACCCAGTACTTC. The chain joins TRBV19 to TRBJ2-5, with D maybe TRBD2 (5 bases). The V gene's germline CDR1 is LNHDA and CDR2 SQIVND (reference sequence). The CDR3 sequence is 15 residues long. The V gene lost 3 bases and the J gene lost 5 bases, with 16 bases spanning the gap.

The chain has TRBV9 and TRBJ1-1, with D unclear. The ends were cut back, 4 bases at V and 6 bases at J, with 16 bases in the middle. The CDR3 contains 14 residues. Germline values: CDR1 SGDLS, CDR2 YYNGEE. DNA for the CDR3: TGTGCCAGCAGCCTGACGACGAGGGCGCCTGAAGCTTTCTTT. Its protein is CASSLTTRAPEAFF.

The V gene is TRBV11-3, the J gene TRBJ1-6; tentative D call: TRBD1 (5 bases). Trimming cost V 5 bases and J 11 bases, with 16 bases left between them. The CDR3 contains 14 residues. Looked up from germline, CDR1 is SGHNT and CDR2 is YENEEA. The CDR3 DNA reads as TGTGCCAGCAGCCCCAGCAGGGAAAGGGCACCCCTCCACTTT. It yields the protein CASSPSRERAPLHF.

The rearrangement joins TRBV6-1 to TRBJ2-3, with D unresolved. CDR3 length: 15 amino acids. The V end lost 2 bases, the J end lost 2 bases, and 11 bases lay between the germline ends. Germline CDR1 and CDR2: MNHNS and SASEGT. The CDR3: CASSEPRALTDTQYF. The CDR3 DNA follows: TGTGCCAGCAGTGAACCTCGAGCGCTCACAGATACGCAGTATTTT.

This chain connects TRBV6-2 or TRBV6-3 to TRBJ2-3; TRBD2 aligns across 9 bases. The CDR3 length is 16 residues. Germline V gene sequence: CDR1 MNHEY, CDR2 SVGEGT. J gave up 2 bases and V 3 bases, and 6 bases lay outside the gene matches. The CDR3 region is CASSYASGASTDTQYF. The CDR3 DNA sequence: TGTGCCAGCAGTTATGCTAGCGGGGCCTCCACAGATACGCAGTATTTT.

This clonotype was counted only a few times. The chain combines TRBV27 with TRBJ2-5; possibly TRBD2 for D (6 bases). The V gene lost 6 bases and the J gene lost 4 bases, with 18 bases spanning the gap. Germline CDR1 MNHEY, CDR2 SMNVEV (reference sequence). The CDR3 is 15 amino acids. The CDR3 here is CASSQLLGGGETQYF. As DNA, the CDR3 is TGTGCCAGCAGCCAACTCCTCGGGGGTGGAGAGACCCAGTACTTC.

CDR3 in DNA: TGTGCCAGCAGCTTGGGACAGGGACATGAAAAACTGTTTTTT. Translation gives CASSLGQGHEKLFF. The chain combines TRBV7-2 with TRBJ1-4; 9 positions agree with TRBD1. This CDR3 region has 14 residues. Germline lookup yields CDR1 SGHTA and CDR2 FQGNSA. J gave up 6 bases and V 3 bases, and 2 bases lay outside the gene matches.

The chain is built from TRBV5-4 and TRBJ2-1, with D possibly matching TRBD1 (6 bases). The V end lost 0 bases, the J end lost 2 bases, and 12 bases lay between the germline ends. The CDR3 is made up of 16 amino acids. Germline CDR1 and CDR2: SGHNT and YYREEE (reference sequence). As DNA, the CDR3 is TGTGCCAGCAGCTTGGAGTTAGGGACAACCTACAATGAGCAGTTCTTC. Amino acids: CASSLELGTTYNEQFF.

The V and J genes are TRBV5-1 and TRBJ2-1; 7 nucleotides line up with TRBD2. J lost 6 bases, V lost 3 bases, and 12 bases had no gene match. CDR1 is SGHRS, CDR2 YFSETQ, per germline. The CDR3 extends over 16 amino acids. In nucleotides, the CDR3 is TGCGCCAGCAGCTCGGCGGGGCGGGGGTTCTTCAATGAGCAGTTCTTC. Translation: CASSSAGRGFFNEQFF.

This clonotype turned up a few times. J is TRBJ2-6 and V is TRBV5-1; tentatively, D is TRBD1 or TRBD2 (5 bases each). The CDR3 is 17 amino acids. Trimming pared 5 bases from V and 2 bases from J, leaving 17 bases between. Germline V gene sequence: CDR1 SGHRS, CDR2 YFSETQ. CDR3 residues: CASRGDPILTGANVLTF. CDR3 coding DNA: TGCGCCAGCAGAGGGGACCCCATACTCACTGGGGCCAACGTCCTGACTTTC.

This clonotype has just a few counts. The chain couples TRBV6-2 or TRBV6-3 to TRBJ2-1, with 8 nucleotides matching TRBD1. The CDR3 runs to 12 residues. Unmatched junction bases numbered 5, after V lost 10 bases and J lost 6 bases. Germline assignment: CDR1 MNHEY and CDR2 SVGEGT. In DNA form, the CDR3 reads TGTGCCACCAGAGGACAGGGCAATGAGCAGTTCTTC. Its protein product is CATRGQGNEQFF.

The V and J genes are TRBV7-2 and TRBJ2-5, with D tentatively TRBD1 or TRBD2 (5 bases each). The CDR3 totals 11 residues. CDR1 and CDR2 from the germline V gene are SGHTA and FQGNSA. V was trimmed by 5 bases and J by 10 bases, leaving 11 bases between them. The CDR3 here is CASSRDGDQYF. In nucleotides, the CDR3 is TGTGCCAGCAGCCGGGACGGGGACCAGTACTTC.

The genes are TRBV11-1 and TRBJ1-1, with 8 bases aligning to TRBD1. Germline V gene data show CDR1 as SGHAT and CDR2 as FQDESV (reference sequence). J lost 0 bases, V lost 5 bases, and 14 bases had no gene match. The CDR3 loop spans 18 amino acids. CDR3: CASSRRIRRQGMNTEAFF. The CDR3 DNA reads TGTGCCAGCAGCCGAAGAATCCGACGACAGGGGATGAACACTGAAGCTTTCTTT.

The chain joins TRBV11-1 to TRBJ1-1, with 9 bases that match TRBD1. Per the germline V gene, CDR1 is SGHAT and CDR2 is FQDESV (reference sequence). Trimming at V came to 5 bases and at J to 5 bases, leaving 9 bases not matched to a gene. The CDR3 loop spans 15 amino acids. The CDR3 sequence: CASSPWTGDGTEAFF. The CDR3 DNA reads TGTGCCAGCAGCCCCTGGACAGGGGATGGAACTGAAGCTTTCTTT.

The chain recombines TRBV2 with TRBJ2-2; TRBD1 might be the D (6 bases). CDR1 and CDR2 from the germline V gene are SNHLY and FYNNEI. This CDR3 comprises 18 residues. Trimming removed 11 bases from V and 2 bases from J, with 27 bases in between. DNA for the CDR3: TGTGCCCTCAGTTTCCCCTCCGACAGGCCTGCTAACACCGGGGAGCTGTTTTTT. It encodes CALSFPSDRPANTGELFF. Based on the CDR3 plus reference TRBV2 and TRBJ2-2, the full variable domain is EPEVTQTPSHQVTQMGQEVILRCVPISNHLYFYWYRQILGQKVEFLVSFYNNEISEKSEIFDDQFSVERPDGSNFTLKIRSTKLEDSAMYFCALSFPSDRPANTGELFFGEGSRLTVL.

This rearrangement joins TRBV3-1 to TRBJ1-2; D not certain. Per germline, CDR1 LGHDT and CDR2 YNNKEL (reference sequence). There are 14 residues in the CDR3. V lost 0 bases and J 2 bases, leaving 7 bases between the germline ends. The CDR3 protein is CASSQDTENYGYTF. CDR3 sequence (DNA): TGTGCCAGCAGCCAAGACACAGAAAACTATGGCTACACCTTC.

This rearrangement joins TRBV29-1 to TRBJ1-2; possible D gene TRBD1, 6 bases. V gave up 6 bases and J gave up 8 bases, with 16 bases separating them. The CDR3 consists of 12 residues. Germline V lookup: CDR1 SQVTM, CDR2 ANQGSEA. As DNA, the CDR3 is TGCAGCGTGGAAAAGACAGGTTGGGGCTACACCTTC. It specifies CSVEKTGWGYTF.

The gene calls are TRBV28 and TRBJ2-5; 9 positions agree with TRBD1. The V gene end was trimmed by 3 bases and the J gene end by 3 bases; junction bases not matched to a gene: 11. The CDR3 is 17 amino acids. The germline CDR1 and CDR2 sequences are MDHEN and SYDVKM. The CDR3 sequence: CASSFLYRGRTEETQYF. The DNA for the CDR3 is TGTGCCAGCAGTTTCCTGTACAGGGGGCGGACTGAAGAGACCCAGTACTTC.

CDR3 DNA: TGCGCCAGCAGTTCTATTAGGACATCTAACACTGAAGCTTTCTTT. This gives the protein CASSSIRTSNTEAFF. The V call is TRBV5-1, the J call TRBJ1-1, with a weak D call TRBD1 (5 bases). Trimming took off 5 bases at V and 2 bases at J, with 16 bases between the two ends. CDR1 and CDR2 (germline): SGHRS, YFSETQ. The CDR3 consists of 15 residues.

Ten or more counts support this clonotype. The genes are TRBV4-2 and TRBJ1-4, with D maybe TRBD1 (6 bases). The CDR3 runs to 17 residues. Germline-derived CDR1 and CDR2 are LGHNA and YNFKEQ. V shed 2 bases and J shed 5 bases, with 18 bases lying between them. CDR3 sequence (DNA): TGTGCCAGCAGCCAACGATGGACAGTGCAACTAAATGAAAAACTGTTTTTT. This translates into CASSQRWTVQLNEKLFF.

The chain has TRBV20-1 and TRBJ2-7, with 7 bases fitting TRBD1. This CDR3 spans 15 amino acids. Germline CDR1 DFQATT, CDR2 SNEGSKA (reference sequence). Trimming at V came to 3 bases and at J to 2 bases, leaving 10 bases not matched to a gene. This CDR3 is CSARDNRQGPYEQYF. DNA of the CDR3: TGCAGTGCTAGGGACAACCGACAGGGTCCCTACGAGCAGTACTTC.

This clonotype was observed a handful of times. The CDR3, as DNA: TGTGCCAGCAGCAGAACGAGGGTGGGCACTGAAGCTTTCTTT. It translates to CASSRTRVGTEAFF. V usage is TRBV6-1 and J usage is TRBJ1-1; D is ambiguous. Trimming removed 6 bases from V and 4 bases from J, with 15 bases in between. Germline V lookup: CDR1 MNHNS, CDR2 SASEGT. The CDR3 is 14 residues long.

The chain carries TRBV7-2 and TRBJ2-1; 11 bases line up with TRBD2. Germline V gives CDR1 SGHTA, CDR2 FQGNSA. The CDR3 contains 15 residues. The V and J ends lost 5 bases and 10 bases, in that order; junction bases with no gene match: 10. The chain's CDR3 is CASSRSLAGAGEQFF. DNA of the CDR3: TGTGCCAGCAGCCGGTCACTAGCGGGGGCCGGGGAGCAGTTCTTC.

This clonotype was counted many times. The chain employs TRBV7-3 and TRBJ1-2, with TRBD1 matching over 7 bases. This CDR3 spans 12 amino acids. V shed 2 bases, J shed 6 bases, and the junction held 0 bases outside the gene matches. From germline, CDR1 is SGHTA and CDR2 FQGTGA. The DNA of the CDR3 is TGTGCCAGCAGCTTACAGGGGGATGGCTACACCTTC. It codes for CASSLQGDGYTF.

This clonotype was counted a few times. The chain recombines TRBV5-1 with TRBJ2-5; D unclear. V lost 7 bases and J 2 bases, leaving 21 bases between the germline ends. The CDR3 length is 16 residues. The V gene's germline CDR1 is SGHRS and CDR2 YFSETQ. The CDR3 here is CASQRGSGNTQETQYF. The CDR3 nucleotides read TGCGCCAGCCAAAGAGGATCTGGTAACACTCAAGAGACCCAGTACTTC.

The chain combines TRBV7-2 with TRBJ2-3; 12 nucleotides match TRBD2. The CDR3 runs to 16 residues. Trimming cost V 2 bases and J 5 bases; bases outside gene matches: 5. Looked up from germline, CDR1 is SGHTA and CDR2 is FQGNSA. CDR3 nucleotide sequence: TGTGCCAGCAGCTTAATCCTAGCGGGGGGGCTAGATACGCAGTATTTT. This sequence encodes CASSLILAGGLDTQYF.

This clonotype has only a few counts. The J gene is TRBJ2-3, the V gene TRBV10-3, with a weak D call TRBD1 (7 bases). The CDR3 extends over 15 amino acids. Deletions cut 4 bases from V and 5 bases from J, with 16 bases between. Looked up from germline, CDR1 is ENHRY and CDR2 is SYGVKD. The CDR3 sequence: CAISAQGGRRDTQYF. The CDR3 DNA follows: TGTGCCATCAGTGCTCAGGGGGGACGCAGAGATACGCAGTATTTT.

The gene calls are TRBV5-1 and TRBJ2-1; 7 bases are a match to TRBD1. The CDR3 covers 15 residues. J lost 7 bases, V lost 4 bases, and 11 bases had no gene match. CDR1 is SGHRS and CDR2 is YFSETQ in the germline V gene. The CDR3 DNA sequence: TGCGCCAGCAGCCTTAGACAGGGAGCGATGAATGAGCAGTTCTTC. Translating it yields CASSLRQGAMNEQFF.

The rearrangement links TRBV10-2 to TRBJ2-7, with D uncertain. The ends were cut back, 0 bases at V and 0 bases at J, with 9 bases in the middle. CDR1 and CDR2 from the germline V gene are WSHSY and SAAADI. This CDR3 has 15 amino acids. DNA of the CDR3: TGCGCCAGCAGTGAGTCTAGGACCGGCTCCTACGAGCAGTACTTC. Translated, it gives CASSESRTGSYEQYF.

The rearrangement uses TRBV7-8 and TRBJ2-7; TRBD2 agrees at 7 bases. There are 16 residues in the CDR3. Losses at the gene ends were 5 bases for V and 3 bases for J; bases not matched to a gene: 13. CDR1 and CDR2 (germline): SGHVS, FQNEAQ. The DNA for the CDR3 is TGTGCCAGCAGCCCCAACGGGAGGTTGGATTACTACGAGCAGTACGTC. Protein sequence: CASSPNGRLDYYEQYV.